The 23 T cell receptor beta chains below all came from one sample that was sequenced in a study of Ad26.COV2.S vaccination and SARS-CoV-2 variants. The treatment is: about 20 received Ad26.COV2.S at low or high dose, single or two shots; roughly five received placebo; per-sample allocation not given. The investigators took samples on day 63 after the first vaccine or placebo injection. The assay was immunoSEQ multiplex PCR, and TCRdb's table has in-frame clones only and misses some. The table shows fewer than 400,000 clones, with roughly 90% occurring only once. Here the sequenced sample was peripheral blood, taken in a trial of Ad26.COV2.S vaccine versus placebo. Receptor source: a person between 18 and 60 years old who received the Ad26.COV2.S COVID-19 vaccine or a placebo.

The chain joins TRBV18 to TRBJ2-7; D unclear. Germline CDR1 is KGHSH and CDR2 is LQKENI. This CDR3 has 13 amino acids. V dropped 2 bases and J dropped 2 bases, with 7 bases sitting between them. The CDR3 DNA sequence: TGTGCCAGCTCACCAAATGGGGCCTACGAGCAGTACTTC. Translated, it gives CASSPNGAYEQYF.

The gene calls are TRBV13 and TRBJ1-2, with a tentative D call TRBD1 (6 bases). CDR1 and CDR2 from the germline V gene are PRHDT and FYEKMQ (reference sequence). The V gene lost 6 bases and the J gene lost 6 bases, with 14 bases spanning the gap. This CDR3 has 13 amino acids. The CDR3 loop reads CASSQGGIDGYTF. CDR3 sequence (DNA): TGTGCCAGCAGTCAAGGGGGGATCGATGGCTACACCTTC.

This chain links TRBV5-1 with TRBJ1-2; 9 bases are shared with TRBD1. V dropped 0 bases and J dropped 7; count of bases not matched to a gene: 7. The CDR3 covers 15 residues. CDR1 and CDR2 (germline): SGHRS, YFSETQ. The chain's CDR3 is CASSLDLTGGRGYTF. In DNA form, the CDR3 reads TGCGCCAGCAGCTTGGACCTCACAGGGGGCCGTGGCTACACCTTC. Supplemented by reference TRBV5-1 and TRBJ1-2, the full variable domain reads KAGVTQTPRYLIKTRGQQVTLSCSPISGHRSVSWYQQTPGQGLQFLFEYFSETQRNKGNFPGRFSGRQFSNSRSEMNVSTLELGDSALYLCASSLDLTGGRGYTFGSGTRLTVV.

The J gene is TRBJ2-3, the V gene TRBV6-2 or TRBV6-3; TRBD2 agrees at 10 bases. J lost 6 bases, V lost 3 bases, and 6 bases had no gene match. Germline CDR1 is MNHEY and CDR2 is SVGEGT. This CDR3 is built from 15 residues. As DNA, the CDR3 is TGTGCCAGCAGTTATACAGCGGGAGGGCCGGATACGCAGTATTTT. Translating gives CASSYTAGGPDTQYF.

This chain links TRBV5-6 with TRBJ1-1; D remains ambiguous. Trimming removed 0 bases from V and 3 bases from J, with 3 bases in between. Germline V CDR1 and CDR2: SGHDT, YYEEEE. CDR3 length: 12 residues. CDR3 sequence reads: CASSLVHTEAFF. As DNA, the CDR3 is TGTGCCAGCAGCTTGGTGCACACTGAAGCTTTCTTT. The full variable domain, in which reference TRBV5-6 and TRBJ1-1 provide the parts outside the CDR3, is DAGVTQSPTHLIKTRGQQVTLRCSPKSGHDTVSWYQQALGQGPQFIFQYYEEEERQRGNFPDRFSGHQFPNYSSELNVNALLLGDSALYLCASSLVHTEAFFGQGTRLTVV.

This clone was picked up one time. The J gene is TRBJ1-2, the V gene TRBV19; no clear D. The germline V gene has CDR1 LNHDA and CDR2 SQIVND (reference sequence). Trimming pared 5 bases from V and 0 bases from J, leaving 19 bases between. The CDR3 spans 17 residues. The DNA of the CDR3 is TGTGCCAGTAGTTTCTATGGCGGGAGGGCTTCTAACTATGGCTACACCTTC. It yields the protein CASSFYGGRASNYGYTF.

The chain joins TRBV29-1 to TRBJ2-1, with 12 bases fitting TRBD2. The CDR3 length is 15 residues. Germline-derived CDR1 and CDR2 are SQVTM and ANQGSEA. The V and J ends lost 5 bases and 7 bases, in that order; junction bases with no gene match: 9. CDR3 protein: CSVPPSGGEFNEQFF. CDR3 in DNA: TGCAGCGTTCCCCCTAGCGGGGGGGAATTTAATGAGCAGTTCTTC.

This CDR3 is CASSPTIGTVLYEQYF. Here the CDR3 DNA reads TGTGCCAGCAGCCCAACTATCGGGACAGTGTTATACGAGCAGTACTTC. The V gene is TRBV5-4, the J gene TRBJ2-7; 7 bases align to TRBD1. The germline V gene has CDR1 SGHNT and CDR2 YYREEE (reference sequence). This CDR3 has 16 residues. With V trimmed by 4 bases and J by 4 bases, 14 bases remained unmatched. Together with reference TRBV5-4 and TRBJ2-7, the CDR3 gives the full variable domain: ETGVTQSPTHLIKTRGQQVTLRCSSQSGHNTVSWYQQALGQGPQFIFQYYREEENGRGNFPPRFSGLQFPNYSSELNVNALELDDSALYLCASSPTIGTVLYEQYFGPGTRLTVT.

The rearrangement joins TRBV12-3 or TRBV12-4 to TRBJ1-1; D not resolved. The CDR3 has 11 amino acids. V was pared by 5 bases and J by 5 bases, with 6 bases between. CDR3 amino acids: CASSHLTEAFF. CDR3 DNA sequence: TGTGCCAGCAGTCATCTAACTGAAGCTTTCTTT.

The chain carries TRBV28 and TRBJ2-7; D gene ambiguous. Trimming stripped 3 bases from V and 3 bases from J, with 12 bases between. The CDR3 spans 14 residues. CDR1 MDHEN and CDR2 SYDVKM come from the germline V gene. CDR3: CASSLVMNGYEQYV. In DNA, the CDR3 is TGTGCCAGCAGTTTGGTAATGAACGGCTACGAGCAGTACGTC.

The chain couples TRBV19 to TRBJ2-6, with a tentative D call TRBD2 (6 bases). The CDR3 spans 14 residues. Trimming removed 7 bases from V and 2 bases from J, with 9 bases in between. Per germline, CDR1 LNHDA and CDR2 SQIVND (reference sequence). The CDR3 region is CASMWGAGANVLTF. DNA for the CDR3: TGTGCCAGTATGTGGGGGGCTGGGGCCAACGTCCTGACTTTC.

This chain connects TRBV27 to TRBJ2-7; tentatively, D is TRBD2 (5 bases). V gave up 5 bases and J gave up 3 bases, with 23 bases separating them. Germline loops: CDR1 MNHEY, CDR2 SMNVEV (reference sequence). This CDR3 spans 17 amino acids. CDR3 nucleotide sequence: TGTGCCAGCAGTCCTACCCCAAGTTACGGACGGGACTACGAGCAGTACTTC. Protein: CASSPTPSYGRDYEQYF.

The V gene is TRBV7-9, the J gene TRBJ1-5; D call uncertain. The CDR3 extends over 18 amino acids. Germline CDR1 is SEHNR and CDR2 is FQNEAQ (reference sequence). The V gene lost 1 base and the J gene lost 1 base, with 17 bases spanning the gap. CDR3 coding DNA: TGTGCCAGCAGCTTAGTAGTGGCCGGGTTAGGAAGCAATCAGCCCCAGCATTTT. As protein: CASSLVVAGLGSNQPQHF.

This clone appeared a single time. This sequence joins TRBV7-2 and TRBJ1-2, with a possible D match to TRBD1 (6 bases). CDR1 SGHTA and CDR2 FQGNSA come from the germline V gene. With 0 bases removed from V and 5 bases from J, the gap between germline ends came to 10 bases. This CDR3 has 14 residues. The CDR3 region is CASSLAVQGYGYTF. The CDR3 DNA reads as TGTGCCAGCAGCTTAGCGGTCCAGGGGTATGGCTACACCTTC.

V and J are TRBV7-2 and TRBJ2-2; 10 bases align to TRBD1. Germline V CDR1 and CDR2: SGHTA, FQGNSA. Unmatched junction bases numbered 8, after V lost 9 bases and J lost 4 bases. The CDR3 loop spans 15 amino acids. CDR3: CASRGTGVFTGELFF. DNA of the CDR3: TGTGCCAGTCGTGGGACAGGGGTCTTCACCGGGGAGCTGTTTTTT. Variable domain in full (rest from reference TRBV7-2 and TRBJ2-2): GAGVSQSPSNKVTEKGKDVELRCDPISGHTALYWYRQSLGQGLEFLIYFQGNSAPDKSGLPSDRFSAERTGGSVSTLTIQRTQQEDSAVYLCASRGTGVFTGELFFGEGSRLTVL.

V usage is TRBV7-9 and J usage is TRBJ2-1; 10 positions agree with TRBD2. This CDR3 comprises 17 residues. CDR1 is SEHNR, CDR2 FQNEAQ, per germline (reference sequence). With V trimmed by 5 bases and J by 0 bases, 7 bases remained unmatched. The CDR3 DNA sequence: TGTGCCAGCAGCCCCCAACGACTAGCGGGCTCCTACAATGAGCAGTTCTTC. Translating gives CASSPQRLAGSYNEQFF.

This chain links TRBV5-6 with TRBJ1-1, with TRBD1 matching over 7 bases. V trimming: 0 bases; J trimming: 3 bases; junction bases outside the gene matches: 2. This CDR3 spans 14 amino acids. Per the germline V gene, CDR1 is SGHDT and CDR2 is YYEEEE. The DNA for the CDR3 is TGTGCCAGCAGCTTGGGGGACAGAGACACTGAAGCTTTCTTT. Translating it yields CASSLGDRDTEAFF.

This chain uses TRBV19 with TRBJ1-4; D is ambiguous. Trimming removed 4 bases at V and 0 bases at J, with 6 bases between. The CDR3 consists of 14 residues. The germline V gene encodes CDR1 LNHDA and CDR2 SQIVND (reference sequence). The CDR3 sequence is CASSTPSTNEKLFF. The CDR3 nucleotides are TGTGCCAGTAGTACCCCTTCAACTAATGAAAAACTGTTTTTT.

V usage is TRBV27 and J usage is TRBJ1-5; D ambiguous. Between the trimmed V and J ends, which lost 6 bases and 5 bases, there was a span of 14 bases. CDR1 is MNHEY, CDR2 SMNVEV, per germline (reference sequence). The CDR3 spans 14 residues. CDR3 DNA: TGTGCCAGCAGATTGTGGGGAGACGATCAGCCCCAGCATTTT. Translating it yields CASRLWGDDQPQHF.

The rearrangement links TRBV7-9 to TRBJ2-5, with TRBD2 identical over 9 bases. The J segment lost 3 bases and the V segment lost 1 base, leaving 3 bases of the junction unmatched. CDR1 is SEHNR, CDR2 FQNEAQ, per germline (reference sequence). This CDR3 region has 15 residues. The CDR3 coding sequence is TGTGCCAGCAGCTTAGTCCTAGCGGGGAAAGAGACCCAGTACTTC. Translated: CASSLVLAGKETQYF. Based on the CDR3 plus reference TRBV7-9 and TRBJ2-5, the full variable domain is DTGVSQNPRHKITKRGQNVTFRCDPISEHNRLYWYRQTLGQGPEFLTYFQNEAQLEKSRLLSDRFSAERPKGSFSTLEIQRTEQGDSAMYLCASSLVLAGKETQYFGPGTRLLVL.

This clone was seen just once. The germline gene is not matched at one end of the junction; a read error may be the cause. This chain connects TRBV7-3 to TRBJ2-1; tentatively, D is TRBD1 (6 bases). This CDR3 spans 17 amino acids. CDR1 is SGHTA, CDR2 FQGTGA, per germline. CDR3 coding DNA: TGTGCCAGCAGCATAACAGGGTCCCCGAGCTCCTACAATGAGCAGTTCTTC. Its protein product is CASSITGSPSSYNEQFF.

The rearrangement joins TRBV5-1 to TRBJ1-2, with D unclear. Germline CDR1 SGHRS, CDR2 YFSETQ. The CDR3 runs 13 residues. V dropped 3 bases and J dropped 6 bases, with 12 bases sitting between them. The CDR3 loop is CASSSAGWDGYTF. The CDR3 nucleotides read TGCGCCAGCAGCTCTGCTGGATGGGATGGCTACACCTTC. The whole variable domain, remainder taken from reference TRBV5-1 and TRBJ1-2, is KAGVTQTPRYLIKTRGQQVTLSCSPISGHRSVSWYQQTPGQGLQFLFEYFSETQRNKGNFPGRFSGRQFSNSRSEMNVSTLELGDSALYLCASSSAGWDGYTFGSGTRLTVV.

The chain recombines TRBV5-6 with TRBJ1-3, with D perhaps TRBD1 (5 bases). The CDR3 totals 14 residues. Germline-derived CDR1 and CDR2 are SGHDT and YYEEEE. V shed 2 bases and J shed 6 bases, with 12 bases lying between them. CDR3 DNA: TGTGCCAGCAGCTTATACGGGGGAGAAAACACCATATATTTT. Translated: CASSLYGGENTIYF. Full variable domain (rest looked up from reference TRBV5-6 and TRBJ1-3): DAGVTQSPTHLIKTRGQQVTLRCSPKSGHDTVSWYQQALGQGPQFIFQYYEEEERQRGNFPDRFSGHQFPNYSSELNVNALLLGDSALYLCASSLYGGENTIYFGEGSWLTVV.